Listed here are 30 T cell receptor beta chains from one sample, sequenced in a study of shared clonotypes between healthy human individuals. The method was immunoSEQ multiplex PCR; TCRdb's version includes in-frame clones alone and lacks a portion of them. The sample comprises about 1.1 million clones, approximately 80% of which are singletons, and 0.6% to 0.75% rests with the top ten. The sample was memory CD4+ T cells from PBMCs. Noted subset: CD45RA-negative fraction. The source is a man aged 18 to 30 in good health. Some clones in this sample may be carry-over from other donors' samples.

The chain carries TRBV19 and TRBJ1-2; no reliable D call. CDR1 and CDR2 (germline): LNHDA, SQIVND (reference sequence). The length of the CDR3 is 15 residues. The V end lost 7 bases, the J end lost 0 bases, and 15 bases lay between the germline ends. CDR3 sequence reads: CASNLPAGANYGYTF. DNA of the CDR3: TGTGCCAGTAATTTGCCTGCGGGAGCTAACTATGGCTACACCTTC. The variable domain in full, with the rest retrieved from reference TRBV19 and TRBJ1-2, is DGGITQSPKYLFRKEGQNVTLSCEQNLNHDAMYWYRQDPGQGLRLIYYSQIVNDFQKGDIAEGYSVSREKKESFPLTVTSAQKNPTAFYLCASNLPAGANYGYTFGSGTRLTVV.

This clone was seen just once. The V and J genes are TRBV5-1 and TRBJ2-3, with D perhaps TRBD2 (6 bases). Trimming stripped 0 bases from V and 4 bases from J, with 12 bases between. The CDR3 extends over 15 amino acids. Germline V gene lookup returns CDR1 SGHRS and CDR2 YFSETQ. As DNA, the CDR3 is TGCGCCAGCAGCTTGGAGGGGCGGGACTCAGATACGCAGTATTTT. This codes for CASSLEGRDSDTQYF.

In DNA form, the CDR3 reads TGCAGCGTTACCGGACAGGGGGCTGGCTACACCTTC. Its translation is CSVTGQGAGYTF. The V and J genes are TRBV29-1 and TRBJ1-2; 11 nucleotides line up with TRBD1. V was pared by 5 bases and J by 7 bases, with 3 bases of the junction left unmatched. Germline CDR1 SQVTM, CDR2 ANQGSEA. CDR3 length: 12 amino acids.

The genes are TRBV10-3 and TRBJ2-6; TRBD2 aligns across 14 bases. V shed 6 bases, J shed 0 bases, and the junction held 7 bases outside the gene matches. CDR3 size: 19 residues. Germline assignment: CDR1 ENHRY and CDR2 SYGVKD. Here the CDR3 reads CAIRQGLAGGNSGANVLTF. CDR3 sequence (DNA): TGTGCCATCAGACAAGGACTAGCGGGAGGCAACTCTGGGGCCAACGTCCTGACTTTC.

The chain couples TRBV27 to TRBJ2-7; TRBD2 agrees at 10 bases. V was pared by 2 bases and J by 5 bases, with 6 bases of the junction left unmatched. The length of the CDR3 is 15 residues. CDR1 MNHEY and CDR2 SMNVEV come from the germline V gene (reference sequence). CDR3 residues: CASSLMLAGAHEQYF. The CDR3, as DNA: TGTGCCAGCAGTTTAATGCTAGCGGGAGCCCACGAGCAGTACTTC.

The chain links TRBV28 to TRBJ1-5; D gene ambiguous. V was clipped by 5 bases and J by 1 base, with 12 bases between them. The germline gives CDR1 MDHEN, CDR2 SYDVKM. This CDR3 spans 15 amino acids. CDR3 residues: CASSPGYFSNQPQHF. The CDR3 DNA sequence: TGTGCCAGCAGTCCCGGCTATTTCAGCAATCAGCCCCAGCATTTT.

The V and J genes are TRBV28 and TRBJ2-1; 8 bases are shared with TRBD2. The germline CDR1 and CDR2 sequences are MDHEN and SYDVKM. Trimming took 8 bases from V and 8 from J; bases not matched to a gene: 8. The CDR3 extends over 13 amino acids. Here the CDR3 reads CASGSGSGYEQFF. The CDR3 DNA reads as TGTGCCAGCGGGAGCGGGAGTGGGTATGAGCAGTTCTTC.

This rearrangement joins TRBV6-1 to TRBJ2-7; 10 nucleotides match TRBD1. The trim removed 6 bases at V and 5 bases at J, leaving 13 bases unmatched. In germline, CDR1 is MNHNS, CDR2 SASEGT. The CDR3 has 16 amino acids. This CDR3 is CASRERGTGASDEQYF. The CDR3 region has the DNA TGTGCCAGCAGAGAACGTGGGACAGGGGCTTCGGACGAGCAGTACTTC.

The chain combines TRBV2 with TRBJ2-7, with 10 bases aligning to TRBD2. This CDR3 comprises 13 residues. The trim removed 5 bases at V and 5 bases at J, leaving 3 bases unmatched. Germline CDR1 and CDR2: SNHLY and FYNNEI. CDR3 sequence reads: CASSLSGRNEQYF. In DNA form, the CDR3 reads TGTGCCAGCAGTCTTAGCGGGAGGAACGAGCAGTACTTC.

V and J are TRBV6-1 and TRBJ1-2, with 9 nucleotides matching TRBD1. After removal of 6 bases from V and 4 bases from J, the junction contained 9 bases not matched to a gene. CDR3 length: 15 amino acids. Germline lookup yields CDR1 MNHNS and CDR2 SASEGT. CDR3 amino acids: CASSQRGQGSYGYTF. CDR3 DNA sequence: TGTGCCAGCAGCCAACGAGGACAGGGGTCCTATGGCTACACCTTC.

The chain is built from TRBV30 and TRBJ1-4; tentative D call: TRBD1 (5 bases). In germline, CDR1 is GTSNPN, CDR2 SVGIG (reference sequence). This CDR3 is 14 amino acids long. Trimming removed 3 bases at V and 10 bases at J, with 18 bases between. CDR3 in amino acids: CAWSFLGGGSKLFF. The CDR3 DNA sequence: TGTGCCTGGAGCTTCCTCGGGGGGGGTTCAAAACTGTTTTTT. Full variable domain (missing parts from reference TRBV30 and TRBJ1-4): SQTIHQWPATLVQPVGSPLSLECTVEGTSNPNLYWYRQAAGRGLQLLFYSVGIGQISSEVPQNLSASRPQDRQFILSSKKLLLSDSGFYLCAWSFLGGGSKLFFGSGTQLSVL.

The genes are TRBV5-1 and TRBJ1-5; 12 nucleotides match TRBD1. The CDR3 runs to 15 residues. The V segment lost 3 bases and the J segment 6 bases; nucleotides outside the gene matches: 4. The germline gives CDR1 SGHRS, CDR2 YFSETQ. The CDR3 reads CASSWGTGGGQPQHF. The CDR3 region has the DNA TGCGCCAGCAGCTGGGGGACAGGGGGCGGTCAGCCCCAGCATTTT.

The chain has TRBV28 and TRBJ1-3, with 7 nucleotides matching TRBD1. The V gene end was trimmed by 10 bases and the J gene end by 1 base; junction bases not matched to a gene: 13. The CDR3 has 16 amino acids. Germline V gene sequence: CDR1 MDHEN, CDR2 SYDVKM. The CDR3 protein is CATHGREGASGNTIYF. In DNA, the CDR3 is TGTGCCACCCACGGTCGGGAGGGGGCATCTGGAAACACCATATATTTT.

V gene TRBV6-5 combines with J gene TRBJ2-1; D perhaps matches TRBD2 (7 bases). Trimming left V 9 bases short and J 2 bases short, with 17 bases between. In germline, CDR1 is MNHEY, CDR2 SVGAGI. The length of the CDR3 is 15 residues. CDR3 region: CASIPRGATYNEQFF. The CDR3 DNA is TGTGCCAGTATCCCCCGGGGGGCCACCTACAATGAGCAGTTCTTC.

The rearrangement joins TRBV6-5 to TRBJ1-2; no definite D call. This CDR3 has 15 residues. CDR1 and CDR2 from the germline V gene are MNHEY and SVGAGI. The V gene lost 5 bases and the J gene lost 3 bases, with 16 bases spanning the gap. This chain's CDR3 is CASSRKKDGYYGYTF. In DNA, the CDR3 is TGTGCCAGCAGTCGTAAGAAGGACGGTTACTATGGCTACACCTTC.

V gene TRBV4-3 combines with J gene TRBJ1-3; D not certain. CDR1 and CDR2 from the germline V gene are LGHNA and YSLEER. This CDR3 is built from 13 residues. Between the trimmed V and J ends, which lost 1 base and 4 bases, there was a span of 5 bases. CDR3 nucleotide sequence: TGCGCCAGCAGCCAAGCACAGGGAAACACCATATATTTT. Residues: CASSQAQGNTIYF.

V usage is TRBV29-1 and J usage is TRBJ2-1, with D perhaps TRBD2 (5 bases). CDR1 and CDR2 (germline): SQVTM, ANQGSEA. This CDR3 spans 13 amino acids. Trimming pared 5 bases from V and 0 bases from J, leaving 8 bases between. The CDR3 sequence is CSVPLASYNEQFF. The CDR3 bases are TGCAGCGTTCCGCTAGCCTCCTACAATGAGCAGTTCTTC.

This chain uses TRBV27 with TRBJ2-3; D assignment may be TRBD1 or TRBD2 (5 bases each). From germline, CDR1 is MNHEY and CDR2 SMNVEV (reference sequence). Trimming stripped 6 bases from V and 6 bases from J, with 25 bases between. This CDR3 has 17 residues. The CDR3 sequence is CASSYSNPWDGSDTQYF. For the CDR3, the DNA is TGTGCCAGCAGCTACTCGAACCCCTGGGACGGTTCGGATACGCAGTATTTT.

The CDR3 DNA follows: TGCGCCAGCAGCGCCCGGGCCAACACAGATACGCAGTATTTT. Protein product: CASSARANTDTQYF. V is TRBV5-1 and J is TRBJ2-3, with no clear D. CDR1 is SGHRS, CDR2 YFSETQ, per germline. The CDR3 covers 14 residues. Trimming shortened V by 4 bases and J by 2 bases, and 11 bases separated the two germline ends.

V gene TRBV25-1 combines with J gene TRBJ2-3, with D possibly called TRBD1 or TRBD2 (7 bases each). The CDR3 is 16 residues long. The germline gives CDR1 MGHDK, CDR2 SYGVNS. The V end lost 3 bases, the J end lost 5 bases, and 18 bases lay between the germline ends. The CDR3 here is CASSDGGDSFKDTQYF. CDR3 in DNA: TGTGCCAGCAGTGATGGGGGGGACAGTTTTAAAGATACGCAGTATTTT.

The V gene is TRBV10-3, the J gene TRBJ1-1; 8 nucleotides agree with TRBD1. Per germline, CDR1 ENHRY and CDR2 SYGVKD. Unmatched junction bases numbered 5, after V lost 6 bases and J lost 2 bases. The CDR3 runs to 14 residues. The CDR3 nucleotides read TGTGCCATCAGCACAGGGGGGGTTAACACTGAAGCTTTCTTT. Translating it yields CAISTGGVNTEAFF.

This clone was observed a handful of times. The chain uses TRBV5-1 and TRBJ1-2; 7 bases align to TRBD1. J lost 1 base, V lost 0 bases, and 6 bases had no gene match. Germline lookup yields CDR1 SGHRS and CDR2 YFSETQ. CDR3 length equals 16 residues. CDR3 protein: CASSLAWGQNNYGYTF. CDR3 DNA sequence: TGCGCCAGCAGCTTGGCCTGGGGACAGAATAACTATGGCTACACCTTC.

The V call is TRBV27, the J call TRBJ2-7; D perhaps matches TRBD2 (6 bases). V was trimmed by 4 bases and J by 7 bases, leaving 20 bases between them. This CDR3 region has 15 residues. The germline V gene has CDR1 MNHEY and CDR2 SMNVEV (reference sequence). CDR3 residues: CASSWLADPPGEQYF. The CDR3 DNA reads TGTGCCAGCAGTTGGTTAGCGGATCCCCCCGGGGAGCAGTACTTC.

This clone was seen more than once but under ten times. The gene calls are TRBV5-1 and TRBJ2-3; D is uncertain. The CDR3 contains 14 residues. CDR1 is SGHRS and CDR2 is YFSETQ in the germline V gene. The V end was cut by 4 bases, the J end by 2 bases, with 11 bases between. The CDR3 loop reads CASSIRAHTDTQYF. As DNA, the CDR3 is TGCGCCAGCAGCATTCGGGCCCACACAGATACGCAGTATTTT. The variable domain in full, completed from reference TRBV5-1 and TRBJ2-3, reads KAGVTQTPRYLIKTRGQQVTLSCSPISGHRSVSWYQQTPGQGLQFLFEYFSETQRNKGNFPGRFSGRQFSNSRSEMNVSTLELGDSALYLCASSIRAHTDTQYFGPGTRLTVL.

The chain links TRBV5-4 to TRBJ2-3; 8 positions match TRBD1. Germline V CDR1 and CDR2: SGHNT, YYREEE (reference sequence). Trimming at V came to 6 bases and at J to 4 bases, leaving 7 bases not matched to a gene. The CDR3 is made up of 14 amino acids. DNA of the CDR3: TGTGCCAGCATCCTGGGACAGGTAGCAGATACGCAGTATTTT. The encoded protein is CASILGQVADTQYF.

The chain employs TRBV10-3 and TRBJ2-3, with TRBD1 as a possible D gene (6 bases). This CDR3 is built from 15 residues. Deletions cut 7 bases from V and 0 bases from J, with 14 bases between. Germline V gene lookup returns CDR1 ENHRY and CDR2 SYGVKD. The CDR3 protein is CAITSGAISTDTQYF. DNA of the CDR3: TGTGCCATCACCTCAGGGGCCATTAGCACAGATACGCAGTATTTT.

The chain combines TRBV5-1 with TRBJ1-1; possibly TRBD1 for D (5 bases). The CDR3 is 14 amino acids. The V gene lost 3 bases and the J gene lost 5 bases, with 14 bases spanning the gap. Germline-derived CDR1 and CDR2 are SGHRS and YFSETQ. The DNA of the CDR3 is TGCGCCAGCAGCTGGAAGGGGCGCGGTACTGAAGCTTTCTTT. It codes for CASSWKGRGTEAFF. Full variable domain (outside the CDR3, taken from reference TRBV5-1 and TRBJ1-1): KAGVTQTPRYLIKTRGQQVTLSCSPISGHRSVSWYQQTPGQGLQFLFEYFSETQRNKGNFPGRFSGRQFSNSRSEMNVSTLELGDSALYLCASSWKGRGTEAFFGQGTRLTVV.

The chain combines TRBV9 with TRBJ1-2; D is possibly TRBD1 (6 bases). The CDR3 has 13 amino acids. V shed 4 bases and J shed 6 bases, with 13 bases lying between them. Germline V gives CDR1 SGDLS, CDR2 YYNGEE. For the CDR3, the DNA is TGTGCCAGCAGCCCTGCGGGGGCCCATGGCTACACCTTC. Translated, it gives CASSPAGAHGYTF. The full variable domain, with the rest looked up from reference TRBV9 and TRBJ1-2, is DSGVTQTPKHLITATGQRVTLRCSPRSGDLSVYWYQQSLDQGLQFLIQYYNGEERAKGNILERFSAQQFPDLHSELNLSSLELGDSALYFCASSPAGAHGYTFGSGTRLTVV.

CDR3 protein: CASSPDRGIGEQYF. The CDR3 DNA is TGTGCCAGCAGCCCTGACAGGGGGATCGGCGAGCAGTACTTC. This chain uses TRBV5-6 with TRBJ2-7; 9 nucleotides line up with TRBD1. The CDR3 is 14 amino acids. CDR1 and CDR2 from the germline V gene are SGHDT and YYEEEE. The J segment lost 6 bases and the V segment lost 4 bases, leaving 8 bases of the junction unmatched.

The J gene is TRBJ1-2, the V gene TRBV19; the D is unclear. The CDR3 covers 14 residues. CDR1 is LNHDA and CDR2 is SQIVND in the germline V gene (reference sequence). Trimming took off 2 bases at V and 4 bases at J, with 11 bases between the two ends. DNA for the CDR3: TGTGCCAGTAGTATATCTCGAGGCTTCTATGGCTACACCTTC. This sequence encodes CASSISRGFYGYTF.